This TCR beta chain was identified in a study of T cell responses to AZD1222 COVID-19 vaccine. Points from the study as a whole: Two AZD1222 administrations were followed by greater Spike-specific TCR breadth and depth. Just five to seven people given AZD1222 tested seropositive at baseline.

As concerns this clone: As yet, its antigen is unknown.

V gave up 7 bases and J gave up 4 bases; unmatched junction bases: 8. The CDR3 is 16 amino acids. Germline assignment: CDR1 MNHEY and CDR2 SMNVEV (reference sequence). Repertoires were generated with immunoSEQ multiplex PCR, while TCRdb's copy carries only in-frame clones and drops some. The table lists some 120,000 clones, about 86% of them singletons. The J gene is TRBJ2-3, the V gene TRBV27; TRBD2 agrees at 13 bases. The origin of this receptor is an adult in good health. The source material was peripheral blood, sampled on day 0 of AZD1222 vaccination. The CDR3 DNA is TGTGCCAGCACCCTTCGGACTAGCGGGAGACCAGATACGCAGTATTTT. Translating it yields CASTLRTSGRPDTQYF.